This entry features one TCR beta chain sequence. Its antigen is not identified. This CDR3 is also generated by other DNA sequences in the sample. Primers: 60 Vbeta forward and 13 Jbeta reverse. Libraries were prepared by immunoSEQ multiplex PCR; TCRdb keeps only in-frame clonotypes and omits some of them. This table holds 100,000 to 150,000 clones. The sample belongs to a study of cytomegalovirus exposure and HLA in healthy donors. General study points: Previous analysis showed most TCR beta V segments were productive about 87% or about 30% of the time. Across donors, sequencing depth was assumed by presence/absence analyses to be roughly uniform. A later analysis linked a missense variant in DCLRE1C to the trimming of TCR beta V and J genes.

The CDR3 is 13 residues long. V shed 2 bases and J shed 2 bases, with 7 bases lying between them. Germline V CDR1 and CDR2: SEHNR, FQNEAQ (reference sequence). The receptor was derived from a man aged 25-40 years in good health and CMV-seronegative. Sequenced input: PBMCs. The genes are TRBV7-9 and TRBJ2-7, with D perhaps TRBD2 (5 bases). The DNA of the CDR3 is TGTGCCAGCAGCTTAAGACTACCCTACGAGCAGTACTTC. Amino acid sequence: CASSLRLPYEQYF.